The next 32 T cell receptor beta chains were all read from a single sample in a study of blood T cells in healthy people across ages. A second PCR of roughly 6 to 12 cycles used a sample-barcoded 5' primer and a J-beta primer mix. TCRdb ran MiXCR on the 5' RACE reads and lists one entry per CDR3 protein. The table has approximately 1.5 million distinct CDR3 sequences, approximately 39% seen once; the top ten hold about 4.1%. Sequencing was performed on blood. The receptors stem from a woman aged 18-30 years in good health.

Comment on this clonotype: The germline gene is not matched at one end of the junction; a read error may be the cause. The V call is TRBV30, the J call TRBJ1-2, with D tentatively TRBD1 (6 bases). This CDR3 has 17 residues. The germline CDR1 and CDR2 sequences are GTSNPN and SVGIG (reference sequence). The CDR3 coding sequence is TGTGCCTGGAGTACAAGCCGAACCGGGACACTTAACCATGGCTACACCTTC. It encodes CAWSTSRTGTLNHGYTF.

This clonotype was recorded a few times. In nucleotides, the CDR3 is TGTGCCAGCAGTCCAACTAGCGGGATTGGAGATACGCAGTATTTT. Protein sequence: CASSPTSGIGDTQYF. The chain has TRBV6-6 and TRBJ2-3; TRBD2 matches 10 bases. The germline gives CDR1 MNHNY, CDR2 SVGAGI (reference sequence). The length of the CDR3 is 15 residues. J lost 5 bases, V lost 5 bases, and 7 bases had no gene match.

On this clonotype itself: Its ends do not fully match the called genes, so a read error is possible. The chain uses TRBV4-3 and TRBJ2-1, with 9 bases aligning to TRBD2. Germline-derived CDR1 and CDR2 are LGHNA and YSLEER. This CDR3 is built from 17 residues. The CDR3 spells CASSPVAGGPSYNERFF. CDR3 bases: TGCGCCAGCAGCCCTGTTGCGGGAGGGCCTTCATACAATGAGCGGTTCTTC.

The chain is built from TRBV5-1 and TRBJ2-3, with a tentative D call TRBD2 (6 bases). The CDR3 covers 14 residues. CDR1 and CDR2 from the germline V gene are SGHRS and YFSETQ. V was trimmed by 4 bases and J by 0 bases, leaving 9 bases between them. The CDR3 spells CASSGTPSTDTQYF. DNA of the CDR3: TGCGCCAGCAGCGGGACTCCTAGCACAGATACGCAGTATTTT. The complete variable domain, with remaining parts taken from reference TRBV5-1 and TRBJ2-3, reads KAGVTQTPRYLIKTRGQQVTLSCSPISGHRSVSWYQQTPGQGLQFLFEYFSETQRNKGNFPGRFSGRQFSNSRSEMNVSTLELGDSALYLCASSGTPSTDTQYFGPGTRLTVL.

The sample holds a few counts of this clonotype. The chain has TRBV7-2 and TRBJ1-1, with TRBD1 as a possible D gene (6 bases). The CDR3 length is 13 residues. The ends were cut back, 6 bases at V and 3 bases at J, with 11 bases in the middle. Germline V lookup: CDR1 SGHTA, CDR2 FQGNSA. This chain's CDR3 is CASSPRGYTEAFF. The CDR3 DNA is TGTGCCAGCAGTCCCAGGGGATACACTGAAGCTTTCTTT.

The rearrangement joins TRBV5-5 to TRBJ2-2, with 11 bases aligning to TRBD2. The CDR3 has 15 amino acids. CDR1 and CDR2 from the germline V gene are SGHKS and YYEKEE (reference sequence). The J segment lost 5 bases and the V segment lost 3 bases, leaving 3 bases of the junction unmatched. This CDR3 is CASSSTSGMTGELFF. The CDR3 region has the DNA TGTGCCAGCAGCTCGACTAGCGGGATGACCGGGGAGCTGTTTTTT. The full variable domain, with the rest looked up from reference TRBV5-5 and TRBJ2-2, is DAGVTQSPTHLIKTRGQQVTLRCSPISGHKSVSWYQQVLGQGPQFIFQYYEKEERGRGNFPDRFSARQFPNYSSELNVNALLLGDSALYLCASSSTSGMTGELFFGEGSRLTVL.

The gene calls are TRBV7-2 and TRBJ2-4; TRBD2 aligns across 7 bases. The CDR3 loop spans 15 amino acids. The V and J ends lost 1 base and 16 bases, in that order; junction bases with no gene match: 16. Germline V gene sequence: CDR1 SGHTA, CDR2 FQGNSA. DNA for the CDR3: TGTGCCAGCAGCTTAGTGGACCTTCGGGGGGAGGAGCATTACTTC. As protein: CASSLVDLRGEEHYF. The full variable domain, with the rest looked up from reference TRBV7-2 and TRBJ2-4, is GAGVSQSPSNKVTEKGKDVELRCDPISGHTALYWYRQSLGQGLEFLIYFQGNSAPDKSGLPSDRFSAERTGGSVSTLTIQRTQQEDSAVYLCASSLVDLRGEEHYFGAGTRLSVL.

The chain links TRBV27 to TRBJ1-3; possible D gene TRBD1, 6 bases. Germline V CDR1 and CDR2: MNHEY, SMNVEV (reference sequence). The germline V and J ends were trimmed by 6 bases and 1 base, with 19 bases remaining between them. CDR3 length equals 17 residues. The CDR3 region is CASSQGQGIGSGNTIYF. The CDR3 DNA reads TGTGCCAGCAGCCAGGGGCAGGGGATAGGGTCTGGAAACACCATATATTTT.

This chain uses TRBV5-1 with TRBJ2-1; 12 positions agree with TRBD2. Per germline, CDR1 SGHRS and CDR2 YFSETQ. This CDR3 region has 16 residues. V gave up 4 bases and J gave up 5 bases; unmatched junction bases: 7. CDR3: CASSKRLAGANNEQFF. The CDR3 DNA is TGCGCCAGCAGCAAGAGACTAGCGGGGGCCAACAATGAGCAGTTCTTC.

The CDR3 loop is CASSNEGKEKLFF. CDR3 DNA sequence: TGTGCCAGCAGTAACGAGGGAAAAGAAAAACTGTTTTTT. The rearrangement joins TRBV2 to TRBJ1-4, with D unresolved. V lost 5 bases, J lost 8 bases, and 12 bases lay in between. Per germline, CDR1 SNHLY and CDR2 FYNNEI. CDR3 length equals 13 residues.

The rearrangement links TRBV6-5 to TRBJ1-2; D perhaps matches TRBD1 (6 bases). Germline V gene sequence: CDR1 MNHEY, CDR2 SVGAGI. Trimming shortened V by 0 bases and J by 0 bases, and 14 bases separated the two germline ends. The CDR3 has 17 amino acids. The CDR3 nucleotides read TGTGCCAGCAGTTACTCGGCGGGACAAGGAGCTAACTATGGCTACACCTTC. Translated: CASSYSAGQGANYGYTF.

This clonotype was counted between two and nine times. The rearrangement joins TRBV7-8 to TRBJ2-1, with TRBD1 matching over 7 bases. Trimming took 4 bases from V and 0 from J; bases not matched to a gene: 6. This CDR3 has 16 residues. Germline CDR1 and CDR2: SGHVS and FQNEAQ. The DNA for the CDR3 is TGTGCCAGCAGCTCTATGAGACAGGGCTCCTACAATGAGCAGTTCTTC. It translates to CASSSMRQGSYNEQFF. The full variable domain, rest sourced from reference TRBV7-8 and TRBJ2-1, is GAGVSQSPRYKVAKRGQDVALRCDPISGHVSLFWYQQALGQGPEFLTYFQNEAQLDKSGLPSDRFFAERPEGSVSTLKIQRTQQEDSAVYLCASSSMRQGSYNEQFFGPGTRLTVL.

The chain is built from TRBV27 and TRBJ2-7, with D perhaps matching TRBD2 (5 bases). CDR1 is MNHEY and CDR2 is SMNVEV in the germline V gene (reference sequence). The V gene lost 7 bases and the J gene lost 7 bases, with 23 bases spanning the gap. The CDR3 covers 15 residues. The CDR3 is CASTPLLAGPREQYF. The CDR3 bases are TGTGCCAGCACTCCTCTCCTGGCGGGCCCCAGAGAGCAGTACTTC.

This clonotype came up many times. The chain recombines TRBV12-3 or TRBV12-4 with TRBJ2-5, with 8 bases identical to TRBD1. This CDR3 spans 14 amino acids. The J segment lost 3 bases and the V segment lost 4 bases, leaving 4 bases of the junction unmatched. The CDR3 spells CASSSSDREETQYF. The CDR3 nucleotides read TGTGCCAGCAGTTCCTCGGACAGGGAAGAGACCCAGTACTTC.

This clonotype appeared a few times. This chain uses TRBV12-3 or TRBV12-4 with TRBJ2-3, with 8 nucleotides matching TRBD2. The V gene end was trimmed by 3 bases and the J gene end by 5 bases; junction bases not matched to a gene: 10. CDR3 size: 16 residues. As DNA, the CDR3 is TGTGCCAGCAGTTTTTCGGCGCGGGAGGTTGGAGATACGCAGTATTTT. Translated, it gives CASSFSAREVGDTQYF.

This sequence joins TRBV7-9 and TRBJ1-6, with 12 bases aligning to TRBD1. With V trimmed by 2 bases and J by 10 bases, 3 bases remained unmatched. Per germline, CDR1 SEHNR and CDR2 FQNEAQ (reference sequence). The CDR3 runs to 15 residues. CDR3 coding DNA: TGTGCCAGCAGCTTACTAGGGACAGGGGGCTCACCCCTCCACTTT. This translates into CASSLLGTGGSPLHF.

J is TRBJ1-2 and V is TRBV6-5; D is unresolved. The CDR3 loop spans 14 amino acids. Trimming took 2 bases from V and 1 from J, leaving 8 bases between them. Germline CDR1 reads MNHEY; CDR2 reads SVGAGI. CDR3 nucleotides: TGTGCCAGCAGTTACAGGGCTCGTAACTATGGCTACACCTTC. Translating gives CASSYRARNYGYTF.

This sequence joins TRBV20-1 and TRBJ2-1, with D uncertain. The CDR3 totals 14 residues. Germline CDR1 reads DFQATT; CDR2 reads SNEGSKA (reference sequence). V shed 6 bases and J shed 2 bases, with 14 bases lying between them. The CDR3 reads CSAALSRTYNEQFF. In DNA form, the CDR3 reads TGCAGTGCAGCCCTCTCGCGAACCTACAATGAGCAGTTCTTC.

The chain uses TRBV7-9 and TRBJ2-1; D may be TRBD2 (6 bases). CDR1 and CDR2 from the germline V gene are SEHNR and FQNEAQ (reference sequence). V lost 0 bases, J lost 2 bases, and 11 bases lay in between. The CDR3 totals 16 residues. The CDR3 region is CASSLAAGTAYNEQFF. CDR3 sequence (DNA): TGTGCCAGCAGCTTAGCGGCCGGGACTGCCTACAATGAGCAGTTCTTC.

This chain links TRBV3-1 with TRBJ2-5, with 7 bases fitting TRBD1. With V trimmed by 3 bases and J by 5 bases, 6 bases remained unmatched. CDR1 LGHDT and CDR2 YNNKEL come from the germline V gene (reference sequence). This CDR3 has 14 residues. Written as DNA, the CDR3 is TGTGCCAGCAGCCACATGGACAGGTTCGAGACCCAGTACTTC. Translating gives CASSHMDRFETQYF.

The chain has TRBV7-2 and TRBJ1-1; D is unclear. V lost 8 bases to trimming and J lost 8 bases, with 9 bases between them. The CDR3 spans 10 residues. CDR1 SGHTA and CDR2 FQGNSA come from the germline V gene. The CDR3 sequence: CASAKAEAFF. CDR3 sequence (DNA): TGTGCCAGCGCCAAAGCCGAAGCTTTCTTT.

The chain links TRBV12-3 or TRBV12-4 to TRBJ1-4; the match to TRBD1 covers 7 bases. V lost 5 bases and J lost 8; bases outside the gene matches: 11. CDR3 length: 15 amino acids. As DNA, the CDR3 is TGTGCCAGCAGTCAACGACAGGGTCCCGAAGAAAAACTGTTTTTT. It specifies CASSQRQGPEEKLFF.

The chain links TRBV7-2 to TRBJ2-3; the D gene is possibly TRBD2 (6 bases). Deletions cut 0 bases from V and 6 bases from J, with 19 bases between. The germline V gene encodes CDR1 SGHTA and CDR2 FQGNSA. This CDR3 is built from 17 residues. DNA of the CDR3: TGTGCCAGCAGCTTAGCCCCCGTGGGAGGAGGCCATGATACGCAGTATTTT. It yields the protein CASSLAPVGGGHDTQYF.

As regards this clonotype: The junction departs from germline at one end; a sequencing error may be responsible. The rearrangement joins TRBV4-3 to TRBJ1-1, with D possibly matching TRBD1 (6 bases). CDR1 and CDR2 (germline): LGHNA, YSLEER. This CDR3 comprises 15 residues. CDR3 sequence: CAGSHAGAQSTEAFF. In DNA form, the CDR3 reads TGCGCCGGCAGCCACGCAGGGGCCCAGAGCACTGAAGCTTTCTTT.

The genes are TRBV7-8 and TRBJ1-2; D is ambiguous. Germline lookup yields CDR1 SGHVS and CDR2 FQNEAQ. This CDR3 comprises 13 residues. Between the trimmed V and J ends, which lost 5 bases and 9 bases, there was a span of 16 bases. The CDR3 DNA follows: TGTGCCAGCAGCGCCAGACATGGCGCCAGCTACACCTTC. Protein sequence: CASSARHGASYTF.

The genes are TRBV7-9 and TRBJ1-3, with 7 positions matching TRBD1. The CDR3 totals 14 residues. Germline V gene data show CDR1 as SEHNR and CDR2 as FQNEAQ (reference sequence). J lost 6 bases, V lost 4 bases, and 6 bases had no gene match. In DNA form, the CDR3 reads TGTGCCAGCAGCTCCACCGACAGGGAAAACACCATATATTTT. Protein: CASSSTDRENTIYF.

The rearrangement joins TRBV11-2 to TRBJ2-7, with 15 bases lining up with TRBD2. V lost 0 bases to trimming and J lost 7 bases; unmatched junction nucleotides: 16. CDR1 is SGHAT, CDR2 FQNNGV, per germline. CDR3 length: 20 residues. CDR3 in DNA: TGTGCCAGCAGCTTAGATTTTGGACTAGCGGGAGGGAGCTCCTACAATGAGCAGTACTTC. Its protein product is CASSLDFGLAGGSSYNEQYF. Drawing the rest from reference TRBV11-2 and TRBJ2-7, the complete variable domain is EAGVAQSPRYKIIEKRQSVAFWCNPISGHATLYWYQQILGQGPKLLIQFQNNGVVDDSQLPKDRFSAERLKGVDSTLKIQPAKLEDSAVYLCASSLDFGLAGGSSYNEQYFGPGTRLTVT.

The CDR3 DNA reads TGTGCCAGCAGGCTGACTAGCGGCAACAATGAGCAGTACTTC. This codes for CASRLTSGNNEQYF. This chain uses TRBV6-5 with TRBJ2-7; 9 nucleotides agree with TRBD2. V was clipped by 6 bases and J by 7 bases; unmatched bases: 10. Germline CDR1 reads MNHEY; CDR2 reads SVGAGI. This CDR3 contains 14 residues.

Only one count was recorded for this clonotype. The V call is TRBV20-1, the J call TRBJ2-1; TRBD2 agrees at 8 bases. The CDR3 consists of 15 residues. V shed 3 bases, J shed 8 bases, and the junction held 12 bases outside the gene matches. CDR1 and CDR2 from the germline V gene are DFQATT and SNEGSKA (reference sequence). CDR3 bases: TGCAGTGCTAGGCCTTGGGGGACTAGTTGGGATGAGCAGTTCTTC. Its protein is CSARPWGTSWDEQFF.

The rearrangement joins TRBV7-9 to TRBJ2-3; possible D gene TRBD2, 6 bases. Trimming cost V 3 bases and J 4 bases, with 11 bases left between them. Germline assignment: CDR1 SEHNR and CDR2 FQNEAQ (reference sequence). The CDR3 has 14 amino acids. CDR3: CASSLEGLPDTQYF. The DNA for the CDR3 is TGTGCCAGCAGCTTGGAGGGTCTACCAGATACGCAGTATTTT.

This clonotype was seen only a few times. V is TRBV12-3 or TRBV12-4 and J is TRBJ2-1; perhaps TRBD2 as D (6 bases). V was shortened by 1 base and J by 9 bases, with 10 bases between the two germline ends. This CDR3 comprises 13 residues. The CDR3 is CASSLGGDFEQFF. CDR3 nucleotides: TGTGCCAGCAGTTTAGGAGGGGACTTTGAGCAGTTCTTC.

The V gene is TRBV5-1, the J gene TRBJ2-7, with a tentative D call TRBD2 (6 bases). Germline loops: CDR1 SGHRS, CDR2 YFSETQ. V dropped 5 bases and J dropped 2 bases, with 14 bases sitting between them. The CDR3 runs 14 residues. In DNA, the CDR3 is TGCGCCAGCAGTGTCCTCCCTAGCGCCTACGAGCAGTACTTC. Encoded protein: CASSVLPSAYEQYF.